Here is one T cell receptor beta chain with its context. Its cognate antigen has yet to be identified. There are no base qualities to consult, and no much larger clone falls within one base. The germline V gene sets CDR1 to SGHAT and CDR2 to FQNNGV. V drops 1 base and J drops 0 bases, leaving 9 bases in between. The CDR3 runs 16 amino acids, cysteine and phenylalanine included. CDR3 DNA only is kept here, 48 bases in frame from base 1. The donors were healthy, HIV-negative adults with no recently reported acute infections or vaccinations. Every donor was a Caucasian adult residing in Nashville, Tennessee, USA. Magnetic negative selection was used to enrich CD4+ T cells, after which naive cells were positively selected on CD45RA and the negative fraction became the memory subset. Blood was collected by leukapheresis, and PBMCs were isolated by Ficoll-Histopaque density gradient centrifugation and then cryopreserved in liquid nitrogen vapor phase. Purity and quantity of every magnetically sorted T cell population were checked by analytical flow cytometry. Genomic DNA was isolated from each sorted fraction and quantified by UV absorbance on a Nanodrop 2000c.

This entry comes from a study of shared clonotypes between healthy human individuals (dated by TCRdb to 2018 to 2020). Study-wide context: The cohort comprised a couple of women and a few men aged 18 to 49 years. For each donor, three plates each were used for CD4 naive and CD4 memory, two plates were used for CD8 naive, and one plate was used for CD8 memory. To estimate repertoire size and how much clonotype sharing occurs between individuals, the study deeply sequenced the blood TCR repertoires of 5 or 6 healthy adults. Different laboratories and diverse techniques were used to prepare libraries and sequence TCR repertoires, to increase sequencing depth and limit assay-specific biases. Between about 0.85 and 9.5 billion PBMCs per donor were obtained by leukapheresis.

General conclusions and limits of the study: The small number of donors limited the genetic and exposure-history diversity represented. Larger estimated clonotype richness was generally found for naive subsets than for memory subsets. Sampling was restricted to blood, and TCR repertoires in tissues likely differ from the TCR repertoires found in blood. Sharing across a handful of donors was observed for about 5% of naive CD4, 3.5% of naive CD8, 2% to 2.5% of memory CD4, and around 0.4% of memory CD8 clonotypes. Incomplete sequencing was indicated by rarefaction of sorted-subset datasets, despite the large sequencing depth. Clonotypes shared by all four sorted-subset donors showed higher generation probabilities than non-shared clonotypes. Pairwise subsampling indicated that sequencing depth was expected to affect the degree of clonotype sharing among donors.

Using the deep immunoSEQ assay, TCR CDR3 regions were amplified from genomic DNA by multiplex PCR. Extracted genomic DNA from each cell subset was spread evenly across all wells of several immunoSEQ 96-well plates, with each plate serving as a replicate. For sorted subsets, each replicate PCR was loaded with about 0.2 ug genomic DNA, equivalent to about 30,000 T cell genomes. Purified libraries were measured with a Qubit 3.0 fluorometer, size-checked on a Bioanalyzer 2100, and measured again with the KAPA Library Quantification kit. Every immunoSEQ 96-well plate was sequenced on a separate single-read 150-cycle Illumina NextSeq 550 flow cell. The published analysis was carried out like this. Because the immunoSEQ output included only junctional sequences and no quality scores, the filtering could not be the same as the filtering used for full-length reads. Sequences were annotated with PyIR, a Python wrapper for IgBLAST v1.9, and V/J genes and CDR3 were assigned using IMGT germline references. Reads were removed for weak V/J assignments (E-value above 1e-6), missing CDR3, stop codons, out-of-frame junctions, or ambiguous translated residues. V3J clonotypes were defined by identical inferred V gene, J gene, and CDR3 amino acid sequence. The percentage overlap between two repertoires was calculated by dividing the number of shared unique clonotypes by the size of the smaller repertoire. Three approaches were used to assess repertoire richness: RTK rarefaction, the Chao1 estimator, and Recon v2.1 estimates of unobserved clonotypes. Generation probabilities were computed with OLGA for all TCRbeta clonotypes obtained by the gDNA method from a handful of donors. TCRdb carries this immuneACCESS record with in-frame sequences only. Its versions omit some clonotypes, under half of them owing to an unresolved V gene in the studies checked, with the rest unexplained. From that table come the V and J calls and clone size; the DNA was used to work out D and trimming. This sample has about 2 million clones in its table, and 85% to 95% of those were observed once. Clones ranked in the top ten supply 0.1% to 0.15% of the sample.

This receptor was taken from a man between 18 and 29 years old in good health. The V and J segments used are TRBV11-2 and TRBJ1-4; a confident D gene designation cannot be given. Sequencing used naive CD4+ T cells sorted from blood. The sample's cell subset or site label, in plain terms: CD45RA+ positively selected. CDR3 loop: CASSLGRKATNEKLFF. The DNA sequence is as follows: TGTGCCAGCAGCTTAGGCCGGAAAGCAACTAATGAAAAACTGTTTTTT.